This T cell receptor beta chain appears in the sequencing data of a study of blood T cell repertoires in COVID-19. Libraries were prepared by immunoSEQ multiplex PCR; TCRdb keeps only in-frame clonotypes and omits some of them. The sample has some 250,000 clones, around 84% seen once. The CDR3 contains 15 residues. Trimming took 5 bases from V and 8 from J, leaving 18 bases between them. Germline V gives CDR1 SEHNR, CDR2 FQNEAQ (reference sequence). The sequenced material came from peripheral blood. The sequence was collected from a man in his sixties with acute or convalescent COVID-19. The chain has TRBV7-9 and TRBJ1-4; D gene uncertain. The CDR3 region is CASSIWASTGEKLFF. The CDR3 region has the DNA TGTGCCAGCAGCATATGGGCCTCAACGGGAGAAAAACTGTTTTTT.